This TCR beta chain is drawn from a study of blood T cell repertoires in COVID-19. Study-wide context: The United States, Italy and Spain supplied acute and convalescent COVID-19 samples. PBMCs, B-cell-depleted T cells, or T cells provided the cDNA or gDNA that made up the material.

This clone was seen just once. Before they entered the study, exposed participants had met a COVID-19 case within 2 weeks. TCRdb's table, derived via immunoSEQ multiplex PCR, lists solely in-frame clones and lacks some. This repertoire shows about 220,000 clones, about four fifths found once; its top ten account for approximately 5%. Germline V CDR1 and CDR2: SGHAT, FQNNGV. V was shortened by 1 base and J by 4 bases, with 10 bases between the two germline ends. The CDR3 is made up of 15 amino acids. This TCR was sampled from a woman aged 45-65 years who had been exposed to COVID-19. The chain couples TRBV11-2 to TRBJ1-4; D is unclear. The sample was PBMCs or T cells enriched from blood (not recorded which). The CDR3 loop is CASSLGSGLNEKLFF. The CDR3 DNA reads TGTGCCAGCAGCTTAGGGTCAGGCCTTAATGAAAAACTGTTTTTT.